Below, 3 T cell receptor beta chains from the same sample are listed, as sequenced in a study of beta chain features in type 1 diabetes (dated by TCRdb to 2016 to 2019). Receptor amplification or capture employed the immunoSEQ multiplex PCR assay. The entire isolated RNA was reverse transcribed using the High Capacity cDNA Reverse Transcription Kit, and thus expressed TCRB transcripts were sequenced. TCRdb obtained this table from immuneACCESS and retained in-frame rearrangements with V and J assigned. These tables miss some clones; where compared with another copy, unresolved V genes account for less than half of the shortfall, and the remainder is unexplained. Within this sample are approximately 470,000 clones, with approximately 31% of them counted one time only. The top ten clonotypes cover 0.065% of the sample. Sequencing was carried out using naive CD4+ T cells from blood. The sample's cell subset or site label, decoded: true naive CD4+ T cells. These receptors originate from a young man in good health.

This CDR3 is CASSQGATSLGQPQHF. The CDR3 bases are TGTGCCAGCAGCCAAGGGGCGACAAGCCTTGGGCAGCCCCAGCATTTT. The V gene is TRBV4-2, the J gene TRBJ1-5; no firm D call. V was trimmed by 1 base and J by 7 bases, leaving 17 bases between them. CDR3 length: 16 amino acids. CDR1 LGHNA and CDR2 YNFKEQ come from the germline V gene.

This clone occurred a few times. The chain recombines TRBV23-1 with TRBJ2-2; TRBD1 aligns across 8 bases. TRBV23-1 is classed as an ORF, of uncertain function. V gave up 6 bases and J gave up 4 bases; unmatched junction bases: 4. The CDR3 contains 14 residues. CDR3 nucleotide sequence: TGCGCCAGCAGGGACAGGGTGGCCACCGGGGAGCTGTTTTTT. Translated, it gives CASRDRVATGELFF.

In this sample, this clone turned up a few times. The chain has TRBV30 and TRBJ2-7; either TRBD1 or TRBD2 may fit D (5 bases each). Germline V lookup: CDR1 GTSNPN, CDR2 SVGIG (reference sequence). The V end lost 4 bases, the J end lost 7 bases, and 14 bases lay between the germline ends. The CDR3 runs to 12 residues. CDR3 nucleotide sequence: TGTGCCTGGAATAGGGGACCGGGGGAGCAGTACTTC. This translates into CAWNRGPGEQYF.